Below, one T cell receptor beta chain is given with its context. Its specificity is unknown. V shed 8 bases and J shed 6 bases, with 11 bases lying between them. The CDR3 contains 12 residues. Germline assignment: CDR1 LNHDA and CDR2 SQIVND (reference sequence). This sample is part of a study of T cell responses to AZD1222 COVID-19 vaccine. Study findings and constraints: The donor group comprised mostly white British people and more females; the analysis possibly underestimated clonal diversity.

Data came from immunoSEQ multiplex PCR; TCRdb stores just in-frame clones and leaves some out. Of 100,000 to 150,000 clones in the sample, 86% were seen once. The TCR comes from an adult in good health. The chain joins TRBV19 to TRBJ1-5; D is unresolved. The sequencing used peripheral blood, collected on day 0 of AZD1222 vaccination. DNA of the CDR3: TGTGCCAGTGGAAGTGAGGGTCAGCCCCAGCATTTT. Amino acids: CASGSEGQPQHF.